This T cell receptor beta chain was captured in a study of low-dose radiotherapy and immunotherapy resistance in tumors. Study-level information: Intravenous cyclophosphamide 200 mg/m2 was given every two weeks, one day before radiation and immunotherapy. From cycle 1 day 1, patients took oral aspirin 300 mg every day for four cycles.

Time point noted: after trial treatment. Specified treatment: LDRT plus nivolumab, ipilimumab, low-dose cyclophosphamide and aspirin (RACIN trial). The treatment that donors received included nivolumab, ipilimumab, aspirin, low-dose cyclophosphamide and low-dose radiotherapy. Germline V gives CDR1 MGHRA, CDR2 YSYEKL. The V and J ends lost 0 bases and 3 bases, in that order; junction bases with no gene match: 10. This CDR3 has 18 amino acids. cDNA synthesis used a TRAV/TRBV-specific primer set for both chains. Amplification, which lasted around 18 PCR cycles, used a constant-region primer and V-primer adapter to amplify TCRs. TCRdb re-called the reads with MiXCR, one entry per CDR3 protein. The sample carries roughly 100,000 distinct CDR3 sequences, roughly 20% recorded once. This clonotype was seen at least ten times.

The chain has TRBV4-1 and TRBJ2-5; TRBD2 aligns across 10 bases. This clonotype originated in a female donor with ovarian cancer. This specimen consisted of PBMCs, obtained after low-dose radiotherapy plus immunotherapy. The CDR3 sequence: CASSQDNAALAGEETQYF. The CDR3 DNA is TGCGCCAGCAGCCAAGATAATGCGGCTCTAGCGGGGGAAGAGACCCAGTACTTC.